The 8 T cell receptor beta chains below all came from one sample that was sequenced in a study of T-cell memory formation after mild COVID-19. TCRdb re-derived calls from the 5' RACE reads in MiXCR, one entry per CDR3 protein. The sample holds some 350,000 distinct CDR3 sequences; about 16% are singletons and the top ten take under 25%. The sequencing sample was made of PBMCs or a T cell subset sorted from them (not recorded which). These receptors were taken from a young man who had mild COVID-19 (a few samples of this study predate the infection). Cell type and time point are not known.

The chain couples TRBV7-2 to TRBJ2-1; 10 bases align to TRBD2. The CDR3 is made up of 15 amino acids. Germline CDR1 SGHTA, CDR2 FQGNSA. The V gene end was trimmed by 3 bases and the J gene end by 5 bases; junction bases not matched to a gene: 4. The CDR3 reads CASSLLAGENNEQFF. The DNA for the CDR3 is TGTGCCAGCAGCTTGCTAGCGGGGGAAAACAATGAGCAGTTCTTC. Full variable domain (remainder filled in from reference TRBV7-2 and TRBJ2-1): GAGVSQSPSNKVTEKGKDVELRCDPISGHTALYWYRQSLGQGLEFLIYFQGNSAPDKSGLPSDRFSAERTGGSVSTLTIQRTQQEDSAVYLCASSLLAGENNEQFFGPGTRLTVL.

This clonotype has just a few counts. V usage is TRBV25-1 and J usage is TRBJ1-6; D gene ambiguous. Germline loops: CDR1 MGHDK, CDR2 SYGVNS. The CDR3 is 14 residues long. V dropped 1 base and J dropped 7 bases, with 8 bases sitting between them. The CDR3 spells CASSEFQENSPLHF. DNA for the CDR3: TGTGCCAGCAGTGAATTTCAGGAAAATTCACCCCTCCACTTT.

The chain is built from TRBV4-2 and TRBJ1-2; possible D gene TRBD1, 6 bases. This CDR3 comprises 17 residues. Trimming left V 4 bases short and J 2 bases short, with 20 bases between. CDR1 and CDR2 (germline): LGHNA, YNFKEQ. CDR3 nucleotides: TGTGCCAGCAGCCCATCTACCGGGGGGCGTTACAACTATGGCTACACCTTC. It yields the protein CASSPSTGGRYNYGYTF.

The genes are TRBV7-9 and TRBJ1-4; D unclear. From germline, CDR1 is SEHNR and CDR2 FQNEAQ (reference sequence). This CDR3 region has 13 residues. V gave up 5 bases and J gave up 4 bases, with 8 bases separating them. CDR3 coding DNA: TGTGCCAGCAGCGGAAGGCTTAATGAAAAACTGTTTTTT. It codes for CASSGRLNEKLFF.

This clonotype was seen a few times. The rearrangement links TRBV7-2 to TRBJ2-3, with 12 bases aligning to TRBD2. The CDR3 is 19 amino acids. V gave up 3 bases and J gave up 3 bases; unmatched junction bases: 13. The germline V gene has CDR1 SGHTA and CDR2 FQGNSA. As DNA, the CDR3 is TGTGCCAGCAGCTTCCCTAGCGGGGGGGCATTTGGAGAAACAGATACGCAGTATTTT. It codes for CASSFPSGGAFGETDTQYF.

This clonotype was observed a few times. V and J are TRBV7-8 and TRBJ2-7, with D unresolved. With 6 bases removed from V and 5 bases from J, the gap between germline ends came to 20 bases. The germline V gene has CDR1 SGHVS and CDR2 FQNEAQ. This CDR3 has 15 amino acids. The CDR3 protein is CASRKWGSPRNEQYF. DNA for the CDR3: TGTGCCAGCAGAAAATGGGGTTCTCCTCGTAACGAGCAGTACTTC.

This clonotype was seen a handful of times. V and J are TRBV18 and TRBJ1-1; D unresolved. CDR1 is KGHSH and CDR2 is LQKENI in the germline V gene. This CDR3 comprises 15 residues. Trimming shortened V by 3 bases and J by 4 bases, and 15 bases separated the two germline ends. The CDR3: CASSPPVGESTEAFF. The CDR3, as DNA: TGTGCCAGCTCACCCCCTGTCGGGGAGAGCACTGAAGCTTTCTTT.

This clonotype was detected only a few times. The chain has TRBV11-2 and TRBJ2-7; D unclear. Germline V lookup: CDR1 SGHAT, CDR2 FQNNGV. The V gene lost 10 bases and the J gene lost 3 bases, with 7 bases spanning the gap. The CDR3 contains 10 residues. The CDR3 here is CAIGGYEQYF. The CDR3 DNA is TGTGCCATCGGTGGCTACGAGCAGTACTTC. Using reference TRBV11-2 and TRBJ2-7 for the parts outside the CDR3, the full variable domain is EAGVAQSPRYKIIEKRQSVAFWCNPISGHATLYWYQQILGQGPKLLIQFQNNGVVDDSQLPKDRFSAERLKGVDSTLKIQPAKLEDSAVYLCAIGGYEQYFGPGTRLTVT.